The 9 T cell receptor beta chains reported below all come from one sample, sequenced in a study of blood T cell repertoires in COVID-19. Method: immunoSEQ multiplex PCR; TCRdb's copy keeps in-frame clones and lacks some. The sample shows around 250,000 clones, about 86% of them seen only once. Sequencing was carried out using PBMCs or T cells enriched from blood (not recorded which). The receptor set was obtained from a man in his thirties or forties with acute COVID-19.

The chain couples TRBV9 to TRBJ2-1; 9 bases are shared with TRBD2. CDR3 size: 17 residues. The germline V gene has CDR1 SGDLS and CDR2 YYNGEE. The V gene end was trimmed by 2 bases and the J gene end by 9 bases; junction bases not matched to a gene: 15. The CDR3 protein is CASSVHPSGRLSSEQFF. The CDR3 bases are TGTGCCAGCAGCGTCCACCCGAGCGGGAGGCTATCGAGTGAGCAGTTCTTC. Looking up the rest from reference TRBV9 and TRBJ2-1 gives the full variable domain: DSGVTQTPKHLITATGQRVTLRCSPRSGDLSVYWYQQSLDQGLQFLIQYYNGEERAKGNILERFSAQQFPDLHSELNLSSLELGDSALYFCASSVHPSGRLSSEQFFGPGTRLTVL.

J is TRBJ1-1 and V is TRBV5-1; the D is unclear. Germline CDR1 and CDR2: SGHRS and YFSETQ. CDR3 length: 15 amino acids. V gave up 0 bases and J gave up 5 bases, with 14 bases separating them. The CDR3 nucleotides are TGCGCCAGCAGCTTGGGATTGGGGAGGAGGACTGAAGCTTTCTTT. It encodes CASSLGLGRRTEAFF.

The J gene is TRBJ1-1, the V gene TRBV7-9; 8 bases are a match to TRBD1. The CDR3 is made up of 15 amino acids. The junction had 6 bases not matched to a gene; V was cut back by 5 bases and J by 1 base. Germline V gene data show CDR1 as SEHNR and CDR2 as FQNEAQ (reference sequence). CDR3 amino acids: CASSRKGTGNTEAFF. The CDR3 DNA sequence: TGTGCCAGCAGCCGAAAAGGGACAGGGAACACTGAAGCTTTCTTT.

The chain carries TRBV3-1 (or the pseudogene TRBV3-2) and TRBJ2-1, with 10 bases fitting TRBD2. V shed 0 bases and J 13 bases; nucleotides not matched to a gene: 6. From germline, CDR1 is LGHDT and CDR2 YNNKEL (reference sequence). The CDR3 has 14 residues. The CDR3 DNA reads as TGTGCCAGCAGCCAAGAAGCTAGCGGGGGCCCTCAGTTCTTC. Its protein product is CASSQEASGGPQFF.

The rearrangement links TRBV24-1 to TRBJ1-5; D remains unclear. Germline CDR1 KGHDR, CDR2 SFDVKD. This CDR3 contains 14 residues. V lost 1 base and J lost 4, with 7 bases in between. The CDR3 spells CATSDFPSNQPQHF. CDR3 DNA sequence: TGTGCCACCAGTGATTTTCCTAGTAATCAGCCCCAGCATTTT.

This clone was seen just once. The V gene is TRBV24-1, the J gene TRBJ1-1; 9 bases fit TRBD1. Germline V gene sequence: CDR1 KGHDR, CDR2 SFDVKD. The CDR3 loop spans 16 amino acids. With 5 bases clipped from V and 2 bases from J, the junction kept 8 bases outside the gene matches. The CDR3 here is CATSVTTGGGNTEAFF. The CDR3 bases are TGTGCCACCAGTGTCACAACAGGGGGCGGTAACACTGAAGCTTTCTTT.

The chain combines TRBV28 with TRBJ2-4; 12 nucleotides agree with TRBD2. Germline CDR1 MDHEN, CDR2 SYDVKM. The CDR3 extends over 17 amino acids. The ends lost 5 bases at V and 7 bases at J; junction bases unmatched: 12. CDR3 sequence (DNA): TGTGCCAGCAGTCCGACGACTAGCGGGGGCTTAGGGAACATTCAGTACTTC. The encoded protein is CASSPTTSGGLGNIQYF.

This chain links TRBV2 with TRBJ2-1; 9 bases align to TRBD2. The V gene end was trimmed by 7 bases and the J gene end by 3 bases; junction bases not matched to a gene: 7. CDR3 length: 15 amino acids. Germline-derived CDR1 and CDR2 are SNHLY and FYNNEI. CDR3 region: CASIRAGGDYNEQFF. The CDR3 DNA sequence: TGTGCCAGCATCCGAGCGGGGGGCGACTACAATGAGCAGTTCTTC.

The J gene is TRBJ1-3, the V gene TRBV28; D perhaps matches TRBD1 (5 bases). The V and J ends lost 2 bases and 0 bases respectively, with 14 bases between them. The CDR3 is 17 residues long. Per the germline V gene, CDR1 is MDHEN and CDR2 is SYDVKM. The DNA of the CDR3 is TGTGCCAGCAGTTTACCAATGTGGGGCAACTCTGGAAACACCATATATTTT. The encoded protein is CASSLPMWGNSGNTIYF.